Listed below are T cell receptor beta chains from one sample, sequenced in a study of STAT3 mutations in large granular lymphocyte leukemia. Sequenced by immunoSEQ multiplex PCR; TCRdb stores in-frame clones only, minus some. The sample lists around 1,500 clones, about two thirds seen once, with roughly 40% in the top ten. Sequencing was done on a sample of peripheral blood mononuclear cells. These receptors all stem from a man aged 45-65 years with T-cell large granular lymphocyte leukemia. Some clones in this sample may be carry-over from other donors' samples. The CDR3 runs from the conserved cysteine through the conserved F or W. A D gene is named only where the DNA matches it firmly. Only part of the rows carry a size: once, few, many, or a class if the clone is expanded.

J gene,D gene,clone size,V gene,CDR3 protein,CDR3 DNA
TRBJ2-7,.,.,TRBV9,CASSGGMGTSYEQYF,TGTGCCAGCAGCGGTGGTATGGGGACCTCCTACGAGCAGTACTTC
TRBJ1-1,.,.,TRBV5-1,CASSTQGWVTEAFF,TGCGCCAGCAGCACACAGGGTTGGGTCACTGAAGCTTTCTTT
TRBJ2-5,.,.,TRBV7-9,CASSPGRSQETQYF,TGTGCCAGCAGCCCAGGGAGGTCCCAAGAGACCCAGTACTTC
TRBJ2-1,.,.,TRBV19,CASSIRGLYSYNEQFF,TGTGCCAGTAGTATACGGGGGCTATACTCCTACAATGAGCAGTTCTTC
TRBJ2-2,.,once,TRBV18,CASPLGGELFF,TGTGCCAGCCCCCTTGGCGGGGAGCTGTTTTTT
TRBJ1-1,.,.,TRBV5-6,CASSSGQLMNTEAFF,TGTGCCAGCAGCTCTGGACAGCTTATGAACACTGAAGCTTTCTTT
TRBJ1-1,.,.,TRBV30,CAWGLGGETEAFF,TGTGCCTGGGGCTTGGGGGGGGAGACTGAAGCTTTCTTT
TRBJ1-2,.,.,TRBV7-9,CASSTAAGTYGYTF,TGTGCCAGCAGTACCGCGGCAGGGACCTATGGCTACACCTTC
TRBJ2-7,.,.,TRBV7-9,CASSFSSGSWYF,TGTGCCAGCAGCTTTAGTAGTGGTTCCTGGTACTTC
TRBJ2-7,.,few,TRBV5-1,CASSIGTSYEQYF,TGCGCCAGCAGCATCGGGACCTCCTACGAGCAGTACTTC
TRBJ2-7,TRBD2,.,TRBV2,CASSGGLASSSYEQYF,TGTGCCAGCAGCGGGGGACTAGCCAGTAGCTCCTACGAGCAGTACTTC
TRBJ1-2,.,few,TRBV5-6,CASSLIVDRLTRGYTF,TGTGCCAGCAGCCTGATCGTGGACCGCCTCACAAGGGGCTACACCTTC
TRBJ1-1,.,.,TRBV30,CAWSVGNTEAFF,TGTGCCTGGAGTGTAGGGAACACTGAAGCTTTCTTT
TRBJ1-1,TRBD1,.,TRBV7-9,CASSAWTGGDTEAFF,TGTGCCAGCAGCGCATGGACAGGGGGGGACACTGAAGCTTTCTTT
TRBJ1-4,TRBD1,.,TRBV5-4,CASSDGGQGVKGLFF,TGTGCCAGCAGCGACGGGGGACAGGGAGTGAAAGGTCTGTTTTTT
TRBJ2-2,.,large,TRBV7-9,CASSFPAGELFF,TGTGCCAGCAGCTTTCCGGCCGGGGAGCTGTTTTTT
TRBJ2-3,.,.,TRBV5-1,CASSLGDSTDTQYF,TGCGCCAGCAGCTTGGGCGACAGCACAGATACGCAGTATTTT
TRBJ2-7,.,hyperexpanded,TRBV4-3,CASSPTALHTYEQYF,TGCGCCAGCAGCCCTACAGCTCTCCATACCTACGAGCAGTACTTC
TRBJ1-5,.,.,TRBV2,CASQRSDTSNQPQHF,TGTGCCAGCCAACGTTCAGACACTAGCAATCAGCCCCAGCATTTT
TRBJ2-7,TRBD1,large,TRBV7-6,CASSLIQGVGEQYF,TGTGCCAGCAGCTTAATACAGGGGGTGGGGGAGCAGTACTTC
TRBJ1-5,.,.,TRBV19,CASTPYGGSNQPQHF,TGTGCCAGTACCCCCTACGGAGGGAGCAATCAGCCCCAGCATTTT
TRBJ2-6,.,.,TRBV30,CAWNLGPGANVLTF,TGTGCCTGGAATCTGGGACCTGGGGCCAACGTCCTGACTTTC
TRBJ1-6,.,once,TRBV7-2,CASSLVGRMGNSPLHF,TGTGCCAGCAGCTTAGTAGGGAGGATGGGAAATTCACCCCTCCACTTT
TRBJ2-1,.,once,TRBV5-1,CASSPGDRYNEQFF,TGCGCCAGCAGCCCCGGGGATCGATACAATGAGCAGTTCTTC
TRBJ2-5,TRBD2,.,TRBV5-1,CASRGAGGETQYF,TGCGCCAGCAGGGGGGCGGGAGGAGAGACCCAGTACTTC
TRBJ1-3,.,.,TRBV7-9,CASSFDITSGNTIYF,TGTGCCAGCAGCTTTGACATCACCTCTGGAAACACCATATATTTT
TRBJ2-1,.,.,TRBV6-6,CASNPAAASSYNEQFF,TGTGCCAGCAACCCCGCGGCGGCGAGCTCCTACAATGAGCAGTTCTTC
TRBJ2-7,.,.,TRBV5-6,CASSTDPGVYEQYF,TGTGCCAGCAGCACGGACCCTGGGGTTTACGAGCAGTACTTC